This T cell receptor beta chain emerged from a study of blood T cells in healthy people across ages (dated by TCRdb to between 2014 and 2016). Notes on the research overall: In model experiments, template switching captured about one uniquely barcoded TCR beta cDNA molecule for every two T cells. The donors were split into four age groups: young (average about 15 years), middle-aged (more than 35), aged (over 55) and long-lived (approximately 89). Two additional independent replicas of 1 million unique cDNA reads from the same blood draw were analyzed for two donors (one aged 18 to 29 and one aged 80 or older). To track age-related changes in TCR beta repertoire diversity, the study relied on deep sequencing normalized with unique cDNA molecular identifiers. To avoid experimental bias, donors of different ages were randomly spread across the sequencing lanes. On the study overall, not on this receptor specifically: Since profiling was done on bulk unsorted PBMCs, naive and antigen-experienced compartments could not be conclusively compared. The percentage of naive T cells measured by flow cytometry correlated strongly with observed TCR beta diversity. As age increased, observed TCR beta diversity per million T cells dropped in a roughly linear way, and a significant reduction was already evident by age 40. Because donor CMV infection status was unknown, age-related changes in expanded clonotypes were potentially confounded. Estimates of total diversity from one million sequenced T cells were regarded as lower bounds and underestimates. Compared with the aged group, the long-lived group had more naive CD4+ T cells, fewer expanded clones and increased TCR diversity, suggesting age selection.

Library creation used 5' RACE. Sequencing used an Illumina HiSeq 2500. A second roughly 7 to 11 cycle PCR used a sample-barcoded 5' primer and a J-beta primer mix. A template-switch 5' adaptor carrying 12 random nucleotides introduced a unique molecular identifier onto each TCR beta cDNA molecule. Each sample yielded at least 3 million CDR3-containing paired-end reads. First-strand cDNA was synthesized from all RNA with the Mint cDNA synthesis kit, primed by a TRBC-specific oligonucleotide. Following uracil-DNA glycosylase treatment, all cDNA underwent a first 18-cycle PCR with the universal primers M1SS and BC2_uni_R. Processing in the source paper ran as follows. For normalization, 1 million high-quality reads, each with a distinct molecular identifier, were randomly selected from each sample. Instead of being binned into consensus sequences, reads that shared molecular identifiers were thrown out. CDR3 identification, clonotype clustering and error correction used MiTCR with a Q25 quality threshold and the strictest error-elimination algorithm. Lower-bound total TCR beta diversity was estimated with a nonparametric unseen species model using Euler transformation. Using fastp trimming at Q25 and MiXCR clonotype assembly, TCRdb reanalyzed the public sequencing data and kept in-frame beta chains. All rows with the same CDR3 protein become a single entry with the most common DNA and genes. None of the V and J calls come from the authors' own analysis; TCRdb made them. Here the sample has approximately 320,000 distinct CDR3 sequences; 25% to 30% occur a single time. About 30% of the sample goes to the ten largest clones.

The donors were 40 or so Caucasian individuals from Russia, aged about 6 to 100 years, who were systemically healthy. Each donor gave 9.5 to 10 milliliters of peripheral blood, drawn into EDTA-treated Vacutainer tubes. PBMCs were isolated by Ficoll-Paque density-gradient centrifugation, with at least 7 million obtained per sample. Trizol reagent was used to extract total RNA from the PBMCs, yielding at least 5.5 micrograms per sample. For every donor, flow cytometry on a PBMC aliquot measured the percentage of naive CD45RAhigh/CD27high T cells. Sequences SGHRS (CDR1) and YFSETQ (CDR2) are obtained from the germline V gene. The CDR3, cysteine through phenylalanine, is 15 amino acids long. Left in the record is the CDR3 DNA by itself, 45 bases read in frame from the first base. Concerning this clonotype: The target of this receptor is not known. Per-base qualities were not stored, and no clone one base away is much larger.

The sequence came from a woman in her 70s in good health. In this chain, TRBV5-1 is recombined with TRBJ2-5; matching of 5 bases hints at TRBD1 as the D gene. With the DNA end fitting TRBJ2-1 better, the J assignment may be wrong. The sequenced material came from blood. The nucleotide sequence is given as TGCGCCAGCAGCAGGACAAGCCTTGGGTACAATGAGCAGTTCTTC. Translated, this is CASSRTSLGYNEQFF.